The rows below give T cell receptor beta chains drawn from one sample of a study of beta chain features in type 1 diabetes. Sequencing was performed with immunoSEQ multiplex PCR; in TCRdb, only in-frame clones are kept and a portion is missing. The table includes about 250,000 clones, around an eighth detected once. The sequenced sample was naive CD4+ T cells from blood. These receptors all come from a woman in her thirties or forties in good health. The CDR3 runs from the conserved cysteine through the conserved F or W. The D gene is left open where the match is weak. Clone size is stated in some rows and not others, as once, few, many or a class when expanded.

J,D,V,size,CDR3,DNA
TRBJ2-5,.,TRBV29-1,.,CSGEGGETQYF,TGCAGCGGCGAGGGGGGGGAGACCCAGTACTTC
TRBJ2-5,.,TRBV7-2,few,CASSFVETQYF,TGTGCCAGCAGCTTCGTAGAGACCCAGTACTTC
TRBJ2-7,.,TRBV12-5,many,CASGFGDDEQYF,TGTGCTAGTGGTTTCGGAGACGACGAGCAGTACTTC
TRBJ2-3,TRBD2,TRBV6-5,few,CASSLAGFTDTQYF,TGTGCCAGCAGTTTAGCGGGGTTCACAGATACGCAGTATTTT
TRBJ2-7,TRBD1,TRBV28,.,CASSLGTGTYEQYF,TGTGCCAGCAGTCTGGGGACAGGGACCTACGAGCAGTACTTC
TRBJ1-6,.,TRBV27,.,CASRRSSSYNSPLHF,TGTGCCAGCAGGCGATCTAGCTCCTATAATTCACCCCTCCACTTT
TRBJ2-5,.,TRBV7-2,few,CASSLATGQGETQYF,TGTGCCAGCAGCTTAGCGACGGGTCAGGGGGAGACCCAGTACTTC
TRBJ2-7,.,TRBV18,.,CASSPGLSYEQYF,TGTGCCAGCTCACCGGGCCTCTCCTACGAGCAGTACTTC
TRBJ2-3,TRBD1,TRBV10-3,.,CALRTGSTDTQYF,TGTGCCCTACGGACAGGGTCCACAGATACGCAGTATTTT
TRBJ2-5,TRBD1,TRBV6-1,few,CASRKPGTGGETQYF,TGTGCCAGCAGAAAACCCGGGACAGGGGGCGAGACCCAGTACTTC
TRBJ2-5,TRBD2,TRBV6-5,few,CASSYSGGEETQYF,TGTGCCAGCAGTTACTCGGGAGGGGAAGAGACCCAGTACTTC
TRBJ1-2,.,TRBV7-2,few,CASSRLVPGGYTF,TGTGCCAGCAGCCGACTCGTGCCGGGAGGCTACACCTTC
TRBJ2-1,TRBD1,TRBV6-6,.,CASSLSSGTGDNEQFF,TGTGCCAGCAGTTTAAGTAGTGGGACAGGGGACAATGAGCAGTTCTTC
TRBJ1-2,.,TRBV2,.,CASSEGPGANYGYTF,TGTGCCAGCAGTGAAGGGCCGGGAGCTAACTATGGCTACACCTTC
TRBJ1-5,.,TRBV19,.,CASSTPINQPQHF,TGTGCCAGTAGTACCCCAATTAATCAGCCCCAGCATTTT
TRBJ2-3,.,TRBV2,few,CASSGLGATDTQYF,TGTGCCAGCAGCGGGTTGGGGGCCACAGATACGCAGTATTTT
TRBJ1-5,TRBD1,TRBV2,.,CASREGQPGGPQHF,TGTGCCAGCAGGGAGGGACAGCCGGGTGGGCCCCAGCATTTT
TRBJ2-3,.,TRBV20-1,.,CSATRSGVQYF,TGCAGTGCTACGAGATCGGGAGTGCAGTATTTT
TRBJ2-1,.,TRBV7-9,few,CASNRQQGATFFYNEQFF,TGTGCCAGCAACAGGCAACAGGGTGCTACCTTTTTTTACAATGAGCAGTTCTTC
TRBJ1-1,.,TRBV18,few,CASSPTAGGPQENTEAFF,TGTGCCAGCTCTCCCACGGCGGGGGGCCCTCAGGAGAACACTGAAGCTTTCTTT
TRBJ2-2,.,TRBV6-5,.,CASFAFTRAGELFF,TGTGCCAGCTTTGCCTTTACTCGCGCCGGGGAGCTGTTTTTT
TRBJ2-6,.,TRBV7-9,.,CASSLSGFSGANVLTF,TGTGCCAGCAGCTTATCAGGGTTCTCTGGGGCCAACGTCCTGACTTTC
TRBJ2-3,TRBD2,TRBV29-1,.,CSAGGAGGADTQYF,TGCAGCGCCGGCGGAGCGGGGGGGGCAGATACGCAGTATTTT